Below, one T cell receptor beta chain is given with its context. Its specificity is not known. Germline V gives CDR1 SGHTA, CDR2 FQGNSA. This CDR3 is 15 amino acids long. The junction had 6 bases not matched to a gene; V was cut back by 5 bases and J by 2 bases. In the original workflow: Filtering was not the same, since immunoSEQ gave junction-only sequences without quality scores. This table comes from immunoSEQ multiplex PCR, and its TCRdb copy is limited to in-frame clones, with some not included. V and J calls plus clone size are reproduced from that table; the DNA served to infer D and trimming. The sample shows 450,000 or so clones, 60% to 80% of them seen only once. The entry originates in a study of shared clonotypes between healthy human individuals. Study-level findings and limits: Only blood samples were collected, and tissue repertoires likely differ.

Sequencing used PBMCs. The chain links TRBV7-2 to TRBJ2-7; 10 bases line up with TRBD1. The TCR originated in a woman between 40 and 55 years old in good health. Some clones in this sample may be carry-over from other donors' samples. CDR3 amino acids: CASSTLGTGAYEQYF. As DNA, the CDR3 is TGTGCCAGCAGCACCCTGGGGACAGGGGCCTACGAGCAGTACTTC.